Listed here are 28 T cell receptor beta chains from one sample, sequenced in a study of CD8 T cells in ankylosing spondylitis. TCRdb re-called the 5' RACE reads with MiXCR, one entry per CDR3 protein. The top ten hold roughly a tenth of the sample, which has 250,000 to 400,000 distinct CDR3 sequences, roughly 12% seen once. Source material: blood, either unsorted or a sorted T cell fraction (not recorded which). The source is a female donor with ankylosing spondylitis or in good health (not recorded which).

This clonotype has ten or more counts. The chain uses TRBV5-1 and TRBJ1-5; no clear D gene. Trimming took 1 base from V and 6 from J, leaving 8 bases between them. Germline CDR1 and CDR2: SGHRS and YFSETQ. The length of the CDR3 is 13 residues. The CDR3 bases are TGCGCCAGCAGCTTGATGGGTGGTCAGCCCCAGCATTTT. Translating it yields CASSLMGGQPQHF.

The chain is built from TRBV4-1 and TRBJ2-3; D uncertain. The CDR3 runs to 17 residues. The germline V and J ends were trimmed by 1 base and 1 base, with 15 bases remaining between them. Looked up from germline, CDR1 is MGHRA and CDR2 is YSYEKL. The CDR3 reads CASSQGFAMLGTDTQYF. CDR3 nucleotides: TGCGCCAGCAGCCAAGGATTCGCGATGTTGGGCACAGATACGCAGTATTTT.

This clonotype appeared many times. The V call is TRBV4-2, the J call TRBJ2-3; no firm D call. The V and J ends lost 0 bases and 6 bases respectively, with 13 bases between them. CDR1 LGHNA and CDR2 YNFKEQ come from the germline V gene. CDR3 length equals 15 residues. The CDR3 DNA reads TGTGCCAGCAGCCAAGAATGGTCCACCTCGGATACGCAGTATTTT. Its translation is CASSQEWSTSDTQYF.

There are many counts of this clonotype. J is TRBJ2-7 and V is TRBV7-9, with 9 bases identical to TRBD1. The junction had 4 bases not matched to a gene; V was cut back by 7 bases and J by 0 bases. The length of the CDR3 is 14 residues. The V gene's germline CDR1 is SEHNR and CDR2 FQNEAQ (reference sequence). Here the CDR3 reads CASNGQGISYEQYF. The CDR3 nucleotides read TGTGCCAGCAACGGACAGGGGATCTCCTACGAGCAGTACTTC.

This clonotype was observed at least ten times. The chain couples TRBV20-1 to TRBJ2-1; 8 bases are a match to TRBD1. Losses at the gene ends were 5 bases for V and 1 base for J; bases not matched to a gene: 4. Germline lookup yields CDR1 DFQATT and CDR2 SNEGSKA (reference sequence). The CDR3 extends over 14 amino acids. The CDR3 DNA is TGCAGTGCTCCGGGACAGGATTCCTACAATGAGCAGTTCTTC. Amino acid sequence: CSAPGQDSYNEQFF.

Ten or more counts support this clonotype. CDR3 DNA sequence: TGTGCCAGCAGTTTATTGGCTAGCGGGGGAAGCACAGATACGCAGTATTTT. Translating gives CASSLLASGGSTDTQYF. This chain links TRBV28 with TRBJ2-3; TRBD2 agrees at 10 bases. Looked up from germline, CDR1 is MDHEN and CDR2 is SYDVKM. The CDR3 covers 17 residues. V lost 1 base, J lost 0 bases, and 4 bases stayed unmatched. The full variable domain, in which reference TRBV28 and TRBJ2-3 provide the parts outside the CDR3, is DVKVTQSSRYLVKRTGEKVFLECVQDMDHENMFWYRQDPGLGLRLIYFSYDVKMKEKGDIPEGYSVSREKKERFSLILESASTNQTSMYLCASSLLASGGSTDTQYFGPGTRLTVL.

This clonotype was counted at least ten times. The V gene is TRBV20-1, the J gene TRBJ1-1, with TRBD1 matching 7 bases. J lost 6 bases, V lost 0 bases, and 10 bases had no gene match. The CDR3 contains 15 residues. Germline V lookup: CDR1 DFQATT, CDR2 SNEGSKA (reference sequence). The DNA for the CDR3 is TGCAGTGCTAGAGACCACGCAGACAGGGTGGCTGAAGCTTTCTTT. Protein product: CSARDHADRVAEAFF.

This clonotype was seen ten or more times. The V and J genes are TRBV20-1 and TRBJ1-6; 7 bases align to TRBD1. The CDR3 spans 14 residues. V shed 6 bases and J 5 bases; nucleotides not matched to a gene: 7. Per the germline V gene, CDR1 is DFQATT and CDR2 is SNEGSKA (reference sequence). In DNA, the CDR3 is TGCAGTGCCCCCAACAGGGGCGATAATTCACCCCTCCACTTT. Translation: CSAPNRGDNSPLHF.

This clonotype was recorded at least ten times. This chain connects TRBV5-1 to TRBJ1-1; TRBD1 agrees at 9 bases. The CDR3 is 16 residues long. Germline V CDR1 and CDR2: SGHRS, YFSETQ. With V trimmed by 3 bases and J by 3 bases, 9 bases remained unmatched. The CDR3 spells CASSWGQGPQYTEAFF. The CDR3 nucleotides read TGCGCCAGCAGCTGGGGACAGGGCCCCCAGTACACTGAAGCTTTCTTT.

For this clonotype: A much larger clone differs by one base, so this may be a read error. This chain links TRBV7-2 with TRBJ2-7; D is undetermined. The CDR3 extends over 13 amino acids. CDR1 and CDR2 from the germline V gene are SGHTA and FQGNSA. The CDR3 DNA reads TGTTCCAGCAGCCCCCGTGTCGGGTACGAGCAGTACTTC. It translates to CSSSPRVGYEQYF.

Ten or more counts support this clonotype. The genes are TRBV29-1 and TRBJ1-1, with D uncertain. V lost 4 bases and J 1 base, leaving 16 bases between the germline ends. Germline V CDR1 and CDR2: SQVTM, ANQGSEA. CDR3 length: 15 amino acids. DNA for the CDR3: TGCAGCGTTGGGGAACGCCGGACTAAGAACACTGAAGCTTTCTTT. Protein: CSVGERRTKNTEAFF.

The sample holds a few counts of this clonotype. The rearrangement uses TRBV7-3 and TRBJ1-1; D is ambiguous. The CDR3 is 13 residues long. Germline loops: CDR1 SGHTA, CDR2 FQGTGA. V was cut by 5 bases and J by 10 bases, with 17 bases left in between. The CDR3 protein is CASSPGPKTGAFF. In DNA form, the CDR3 reads TGTGCCAGCAGCCCCGGACCCAAAACGGGAGCTTTCTTT.

Points on this clonotype: At one end the junction does not follow the germline gene, possibly because of a read error. The chain recombines TRBV3-1 with TRBJ2-1; tentatively, D is TRBD1 or TRBD2 (5 bases each). The CDR3 is made up of 14 amino acids. From germline, CDR1 is LGHDT and CDR2 YNNKEL (reference sequence). The CDR3 sequence: CASREGFDYNDQFF. DNA for the CDR3: TGTGCCAGCAGAGAGGGGTTCGACTACAATGACCAGTTCTTC.

This clonotype came up many times. The V and J genes are TRBV27 and TRBJ2-3; the D gene is possibly TRBD1 (6 bases). V shed 3 bases and J shed 2 bases, with 15 bases lying between them. The CDR3 loop spans 16 amino acids. The germline V gene encodes CDR1 MNHEY and CDR2 SMNVEV (reference sequence). The CDR3 coding sequence is TGTGCCAGCAGTTTCGGGGCAGGGGTGAACACAGATACGCAGTATTTT. Its protein product is CASSFGAGVNTDTQYF.

In this sample, this clonotype turned up many times. The chain couples TRBV7-9 to TRBJ2-3; perhaps TRBD2 as D (5 bases). Germline V CDR1 and CDR2: SEHNR, FQNEAQ (reference sequence). The CDR3 is made up of 14 amino acids. Trimming removed 0 bases from V and 7 bases from J, with 11 bases in between. The CDR3 coding sequence is TGTGCCAGCAGCTTAGCGGCGGGCTTCAATACGCAGTATTTT. It encodes CASSLAAGFNTQYF.

This clonotype was observed at least ten times. The J gene is TRBJ1-5, the V gene TRBV12-3 or TRBV12-4, with D uncertain. CDR3 size: 15 residues. V was trimmed by 1 base and J by 3 bases, leaving 10 bases between them. CDR3 nucleotides: TGTGCCAGCAGTTTAGGGCCCAGGATCAATCAGCCCCAGCATTTT. Its translation: CASSLGPRINQPQHF.

This clonotype was picked up a small number of times. The chain carries TRBV28 and TRBJ2-7, with 7 bases lining up with TRBD1. Germline V gene data show CDR1 as MDHEN and CDR2 as SYDVKM. Trimming removed 1 base from V and 12 bases from J; junction bases left unmatched: 9. The CDR3 totals 13 residues. The CDR3 spells CASSLSRQGVGYF. The CDR3 nucleotides are TGTGCCAGCAGTTTATCCCGTCAGGGGGTAGGGTACTTC.

The chain carries TRBV20-1 and TRBJ2-1; 10 bases are a match to TRBD2. This CDR3 contains 15 residues. CDR1 and CDR2 (germline): DFQATT, SNEGSKA (reference sequence). V shed 5 bases and J 0 bases; nucleotides not matched to a gene: 4. CDR3: CSASVAGGSYNEQFF. The CDR3 DNA reads as TGCAGTGCTTCAGTAGCGGGAGGCTCCTACAATGAGCAGTTCTTC.

This rearrangement joins TRBV20-1 to TRBJ2-2, with D tentatively TRBD1 or TRBD2 (5 bases each). CDR3 length: 15 amino acids. The germline V gene has CDR1 DFQATT and CDR2 SNEGSKA (reference sequence). V was cut by 4 bases and J by 4 bases, with 16 bases left in between. CDR3: CSATIPGRVTGELFF. The CDR3 DNA reads as TGCAGTGCTACCATCCCGGGGCGCGTCACCGGGGAGCTGTTTTTT.

This clonotype was observed at least ten times. The CDR3 region is CAISPSGGDTQYF. The CDR3 nucleotides are TGTGCCATCAGTCCTAGCGGGGGAGATACGCAGTATTTT. The chain is built from TRBV10-3 and TRBJ2-3; 10 nucleotides match TRBD2. In germline, CDR1 is ENHRY, CDR2 SYGVKD. The CDR3 extends over 13 amino acids. The J segment lost 5 bases and the V segment lost 5 bases, leaving 1 base of the junction unmatched.

This clonotype was seen at least ten times. The chain carries TRBV10-3 and TRBJ2-3; D unresolved. This CDR3 is 11 amino acids long. Germline CDR1 and CDR2: ENHRY and SYGVKD. The V gene lost 4 bases and the J gene lost 5 bases, with 4 bases spanning the gap. CDR3 DNA: TGTGCCATCAGTGGAAAAGATACGCAGTATTTT. This gives the protein CAISGKDTQYF.

This clonotype showed up many times. The rearrangement uses TRBV15 and TRBJ1-3; D not resolved. The V and J ends lost 9 bases and 0 bases respectively, with 9 bases between them. The CDR3 has 13 amino acids. Germline V CDR1 and CDR2: LNHNV, YYDKDF (reference sequence). CDR3 region: CATQADSGNTIYF. CDR3 in DNA: TGTGCCACGCAAGCAGACTCTGGAAACACCATATATTTT.

This chain links TRBV5-6 with TRBJ2-4; D not resolved. V was clipped by 0 bases and J by 6 bases, with 13 bases between them. Per germline, CDR1 SGHDT and CDR2 YYEEEE. CDR3 length: 15 residues. CDR3 nucleotide sequence: TGTGCCAGCAGCTTGGTATGGCAGCCTACAAACATTCAGTACTTC. It codes for CASSLVWQPTNIQYF.

This clonotype has a count of ten or more. The chain employs TRBV20-1 and TRBJ1-4; perhaps TRBD1 as D (5 bases). The CDR3 sequence is 17 residues long. Germline V gene lookup returns CDR1 DFQATT and CDR2 SNEGSKA (reference sequence). The V gene lost 2 bases and the J gene lost 8 bases, with 24 bases spanning the gap. This chain's CDR3 is CSARRALGRDVGEKLFF. DNA of the CDR3: TGCAGTGCTAGAAGGGCTTTGGGACGGGACGTCGGGGAAAAACTGTTTTTT.

The sample holds many counts of this clonotype. The V and J genes are TRBV20-1 and TRBJ2-5, with D unresolved. This CDR3 region has 11 residues. Germline V gene data show CDR1 as DFQATT and CDR2 as SNEGSKA (reference sequence). V lost 1 base and J lost 6, with 6 bases in between. This chain's CDR3 is CSARVVKTQYF. The CDR3, as DNA: TGCAGTGCTAGAGTGGTGAAGACCCAGTACTTC.

This clonotype was seen a handful of times. This sequence joins TRBV5-1 and TRBJ1-4; D not certain. CDR3 length equals 15 residues. V was cut by 0 bases and J by 4 bases, with 10 bases left in between. The V gene's germline CDR1 is SGHRS and CDR2 YFSETQ. The CDR3 is CASSLDSGINEKLFF. CDR3 sequence (DNA): TGCGCCAGCAGCTTGGATTCCGGGATTAATGAAAAACTGTTTTTT.

This clonotype was counted at least ten times. This rearrangement joins TRBV29-1 to TRBJ2-4; D is ambiguous. Trimming cost V 4 bases and J 0 bases, with 1 base left between them. Per the germline V gene, CDR1 is SQVTM and CDR2 is ANQGSEA. The CDR3 extends over 11 amino acids. The CDR3 region has the DNA TGCAGCGTTGTAGCCAAAAACATTCAGTACTTC. Translating it yields CSVVAKNIQYF.

This clonotype was counted at least ten times. The CDR3 bases are TGTGCCAGCAGAATCGGGACTAGCGGGCTCTCCAGCACAGATACGCAGTATTTT. Its protein product is CASRIGTSGLSSTDTQYF. The chain combines TRBV11-2 with TRBJ2-3; 12 nucleotides align to TRBD2. This CDR3 is built from 18 residues. V shed 6 bases and J 0 bases; nucleotides not matched to a gene: 10. Per the germline V gene, CDR1 is SGHAT and CDR2 is FQNNGV.